The rows below give T cell receptor beta chains drawn from one sample of a study of T cells in Graves' hyperthyroidism and ophthalmopathy. Each CDR3 protein gets one entry after TCRdb re-called the multiplex PCR reads with MiXCR. The sample contains about 740,000 distinct CDR3 sequences, less than 15% of which appear only once. Sequenced: blood. The receptors were sampled from a woman under 30 with Graves' hyperthyroidism. Both conserved end residues are part of each CDR3. The D gene is left open where the match is weak. Clone size is given for some rows only: seen once, a few or many times, or a class if the clone is expanded.

d_gene: TRBD2
v_gene: TRBV6-4
j_gene: TRBJ2-7
abundance: few
CDR3nt: TGTGCCAGCAGTAAAACCGGGACTAGCGGGAGCTGCCCACTGTCCTACGAGCAGTACTTC
CDR3aa: CASSKTGTSGSCPLSYEQYF

d_gene: .
v_gene: TRBV11-3
j_gene: TRBJ1-3
abundance: many
CDR3nt: TGTGCCAGCAGTTACACAGGAGCCTCTGGAAACACCATATATTTT
CDR3aa: CASSYTGASGNTIYF

d_gene: .
v_gene: TRBV2
j_gene: TRBJ1-1
abundance: many
CDR3nt: TGTGCCAGCAGTGTCGACGCTGAAGCTTTCTTT
CDR3aa: CASSVDAEAFF

d_gene: TRBD1
v_gene: TRBV10-3
j_gene: TRBJ2-2
abundance: .
CDR3nt: TGTGCCATCAGTGTCACAGGGGGCGTTAGTGGCGGGGAGCTGTTTTTT
CDR3aa: CAISVTGGVSGGELFF

d_gene: TRBD2
v_gene: TRBV11-2
j_gene: TRBJ2-3
abundance: many
CDR3nt: TGTGCCAGCAGCTTAAGCTCCCGGTCAGCGGGAGCATCAGATACGCAGTATTTT
CDR3aa: CASSLSSRSAGASDTQYF

d_gene: TRBD1
v_gene: TRBV2
j_gene: TRBJ1-1
abundance: many
CDR3nt: TGTGCCAGCAGTGATCCCGGGACAGGGGGCGACCCTGAAGCTTTCTTT
CDR3aa: CASSDPGTGGDPEAFF

d_gene: .
v_gene: TRBV5-6
j_gene: TRBJ2-2
abundance: few
CDR3nt: TGTGCCAGCAGCTCTCTATTGCGTCAGGAAACCGGGGAGCTGTTTTTT
CDR3aa: CASSSLLRQETGELFF

d_gene: TRBD2
v_gene: TRBV7-2
j_gene: TRBJ2-2
abundance: few
CDR3nt: TGTGCCAGCAGCCCCCCCGTTTTGGGACTAGCCGCCGGGGAGCTGTTTTTT
CDR3aa: CASSPPVLGLAAGELFF

d_gene: .
v_gene: TRBV3-1
j_gene: TRBJ1-3
abundance: many
CDR3nt: TGTGCCAGCAGCCACCGGGGAAACACCATATATTTT
CDR3aa: CASSHRGNTIYF

d_gene: .
v_gene: TRBV24-1
j_gene: TRBJ2-7
abundance: .
CDR3nt: TGTGCCACCAGTGACCCCCGGGACGGCTCCTACGAGCAGTACTTC
CDR3aa: CATSDPRDGSYEQYF

d_gene: TRBD1
v_gene: TRBV4-1
j_gene: TRBJ2-4
abundance: .
CDR3nt: TGCGCCAGCAGCCAAGATATGATCTTCAGGGGGCGGTCACTAGCCAAAAACATTCAGTACTTC
CDR3aa: CASSQDMIFRGRSLAKNIQYF

d_gene: TRBD2
v_gene: TRBV29-1
j_gene: TRBJ2-2
abundance: few
CDR3nt: TGCAGCGCAGGACTAGCGGGAGGACACACCGGGGAGCTGTTTTTT
CDR3aa: CSAGLAGGHTGELFF

d_gene: .
v_gene: TRBV18
j_gene: TRBJ2-5
abundance: .
CDR3nt: TGTGCCAGCTCGTTTGACTACTACCAAGAGACCCAGTACTTC
CDR3aa: CASSFDYYQETQYF

d_gene: .
v_gene: TRBV3-1
j_gene: TRBJ2-5
abundance: .
CDR3nt: TGTGCCAGCAGCCAAGATTGGGGTGGAGCAGGCCAAGAGACCCAGTACTTC
CDR3aa: CASSQDWGGAGQETQYF

d_gene: .
v_gene: TRBV20-1
j_gene: TRBJ2-1
abundance: many
CDR3nt: TGCAGTGCTAGTGGGACTCACTCCTACAATGAGCAGTTCTTC
CDR3aa: CSASGTHSYNEQFF

d_gene: TRBD1
v_gene: TRBV19
j_gene: TRBJ1-1
abundance: many
CDR3nt: TGTGCCAGTAGTGAAGGGGGCTATATAAACACTGAAGCTTTCTTT
CDR3aa: CASSEGGYINTEAFF

d_gene: TRBD2
v_gene: TRBV6-6
j_gene: TRBJ2-7
abundance: few
CDR3nt: TGTGCCAGCAGTTACCCAAGAACCGGGACAGCCGGACTAGCGGGACTCCGTACCTACGAGCAGTACTTC
CDR3aa: CASSYPRTGTAGLAGLRTYEQYF

d_gene: TRBD2
v_gene: TRBV9
j_gene: TRBJ2-1
abundance: .
CDR3nt: TGTGCCAGCAGCGTAGTGGGACTAGGGGCCTCCTACAATGAGCAGTTCTTC
CDR3aa: CASSVVGLGASYNEQFF

d_gene: .
v_gene: TRBV30
j_gene: TRBJ2-7
abundance: many
CDR3nt: TGTGCCTGGAGTGGGACTATCTCCTACGAGCAGTACTTC
CDR3aa: CAWSGTISYEQYF

d_gene: .
v_gene: TRBV30
j_gene: TRBJ2-6
abundance: few
CDR3nt: TGTGCCTGGAGTCGTCCCCGGGGCAGGAGGAGGCTCTCTGGGGCCAACGTCCTGACTTTC
CDR3aa: CAWSRPRGRRRLSGANVLTF

d_gene: TRBD2
v_gene: TRBV28
j_gene: TRBJ2-1
abundance: many
CDR3nt: TGTGCCAGCAGTCCGACTAGCGGGAGGGCCGATGAGCAGTTCTTC
CDR3aa: CASSPTSGRADEQFF

d_gene: TRBD1
v_gene: TRBV6-1
j_gene: TRBJ2-7
abundance: .
CDR3nt: TGTGCCAGCAGTGGTGTAGGACAGGGAGTCTACGAGCAGTACTTC
CDR3aa: CASSGVGQGVYEQYF